This T cell receptor (beta chain) derives from a study of OX40 agonist ivuxolimab in advanced cancers. Regarding the study as a whole: At 0.1 to 3.0 mg/kg, clonal expansion of CD4+ and CD8+ blood T cells had occurred by week 6. Average numbers of expanded clones were greater in CD8+ T cells than in CD4+.

Turning to this clone: No antigen is known for it.

Assay: immunoSEQ multiplex PCR; the TCRdb copy retains only in-frame clones and omits some. The sample holds over 70,000 clones, approximately 90% seen once. Here the sequenced sample was CD4+ or CD8+ T cells sorted from blood, taken in a trial of the OX40 agonist ivuxolimab. The origin of this receptor is an adult with an advanced solid tumor such as melanoma, head and neck, liver or kidney cancer.

The CDR3 spells CASSMARDSANEKLFF. The DNA for the CDR3 is TGTGCCAGTAGTATGGCCCGGGACAGCGCTAATGAAAAACTGTTTTTT. This chain joins TRBV19 and TRBJ1-4; 7 nucleotides align to TRBD1. The CDR3 covers 16 residues. The V gene's germline CDR1 is LNHDA and CDR2 SQIVND (reference sequence). The V segment lost 3 bases and the J segment 3 bases; nucleotides outside the gene matches: 7.